Below are 12 T cell receptor beta chains sequenced from a single sample in a study of blood T cell repertoires in COVID-19. Repertoires were generated with immunoSEQ multiplex PCR, while TCRdb's copy carries only in-frame clones and drops some. The data hold some 80,000 clones, with more than 60% observed a single time. The sample comprised peripheral blood. The source is a human donor in a cohort sampled during active COVID-19.

The V gene is TRBV6-1, the J gene TRBJ1-3, with a possible D match to TRBD1 (5 bases). This CDR3 has 13 amino acids. CDR1 is MNHNS, CDR2 SASEGT, per germline. Deletions cut 2 bases from V and 4 bases from J, with 6 bases between. The CDR3: CASSEQGGNTIYF. The CDR3 DNA is TGTGCCAGCAGTGAACAGGGCGGAAACACCATATATTTT.

In this sample, this clone turned up a few times. The chain combines TRBV7-3 with TRBJ1-6; no firm D call. Germline V lookup: CDR1 SGHTA, CDR2 FQGTGA. Trimming left V 5 bases short and J 10 bases short, with 12 bases between. The CDR3 length is 13 residues. Written as DNA, the CDR3 is TGTGCCAGCAGCCCTGATCGGGAATCACCCCTCCACTTT. Translation: CASSPDRESPLHF.

The rearrangement links TRBV27 to TRBJ2-7; 10 nucleotides align to TRBD1. This CDR3 contains 15 residues. V shed 3 bases, J shed 4 bases, and the junction held 6 bases outside the gene matches. Germline CDR1 and CDR2: MNHEY and SMNVEV (reference sequence). Here the CDR3 DNA reads TGTGCCAGCAGTTTGGGGACAGGGGTTATATACGAGCAGTACTTC. Translation: CASSLGTGVIYEQYF.

CDR3 amino acids: CASSLRQGAYSPLHF. The CDR3 DNA reads as TGTGCCAGCAGCTTGCGACAGGGGGCTTATTCACCCCTCCACTTT. The chain joins TRBV5-6 to TRBJ1-6; 10 positions match TRBD1. The trim removed 1 base at V and 8 bases at J, leaving 3 bases unmatched. Germline values: CDR1 SGHDT, CDR2 YYEEEE. The CDR3 contains 15 residues.

In its sample, this clone was seen once. The chain links TRBV2 to TRBJ1-5; possibly TRBD1 for D (5 bases). The CDR3 has 14 amino acids. V shed 9 bases and J shed 3 bases, with 15 bases lying between them. Germline V lookup: CDR1 SNHLY, CDR2 FYNNEI. The CDR3 coding sequence is TGTGCCAGTGATGCGGGACGGCTCAATCAGCCCCAGCATTTT. Translating it yields CASDAGRLNQPQHF.

This CDR3 is CSALGQTEAFF. CDR3 DNA sequence: TGCAGTGCCCTAGGACAGACTGAAGCTTTCTTT. This chain connects TRBV20-1 to TRBJ1-1; D may be TRBD1 (6 bases). V shed 6 bases and J shed 5 bases, with 10 bases lying between them. This CDR3 is 11 amino acids long. Germline V gene lookup returns CDR1 DFQATT and CDR2 SNEGSKA (reference sequence).

The CDR3 protein is CASSPDRPTYNEQFF. CDR3 DNA: TGCGCCAGCAGCCCGGACAGGCCTACCTACAATGAGCAGTTCTTC. This chain uses TRBV5-1 with TRBJ2-1; the match to TRBD1 covers 7 bases. The length of the CDR3 is 15 residues. Unmatched junction bases numbered 6, after V lost 4 bases and J lost 2 bases. Looked up from germline, CDR1 is SGHRS and CDR2 is YFSETQ.

The CDR3 nucleotides are TGTGCCATCAGTGGGGGCTTTGGCTACACCTTC. This codes for CAISGGFGYTF. The J gene is TRBJ1-2, the V gene TRBV10-3; a possible D gene is TRBD1 (5 bases). CDR1 ENHRY and CDR2 SYGVKD come from the germline V gene. CDR3 size: 11 residues. Deletions cut 4 bases from V and 7 bases from J, with 7 bases between.

The CDR3 nucleotides read TGTGCCAGCAGTGCCCGGGTACAAGAGACCCAGTACTTC. Amino acid sequence: CASSARVQETQYF. The rearrangement links TRBV2 to TRBJ2-5; no clear D gene. There are 13 residues in the CDR3. Germline CDR1 reads SNHLY; CDR2 reads FYNNEI. The V end was cut by 4 bases, the J end by 2 bases, with 8 bases between.

The V and J genes are TRBV7-9 and TRBJ1-1; D unresolved. The CDR3 runs to 14 residues. The ends were cut back, 8 bases at V and 1 base at J, with 14 bases in the middle. CDR1 and CDR2 (germline): SEHNR, FQNEAQ (reference sequence). CDR3 sequence: CASGTFLGNTEAFF. CDR3 DNA sequence: TGTGCCAGCGGAACCTTCCTAGGGAACACTGAAGCTTTCTTT.

This chain joins TRBV6-5 and TRBJ1-2; no definite D call. There are 13 residues in the CDR3. V lost 2 bases and J 7 bases, leaving 11 bases between the germline ends. The V gene's germline CDR1 is MNHEY and CDR2 SVGAGI. CDR3 DNA: TGTGCCAGCAGTTACCGGCCGGAGGTTGGCTACACCTTC. Encoded protein: CASSYRPEVGYTF.

The chain employs TRBV7-9 and TRBJ1-3, with D unresolved. The ends were cut back, 0 bases at V and 9 bases at J, with 12 bases in the middle. CDR1 SEHNR and CDR2 FQNEAQ come from the germline V gene (reference sequence). The CDR3 extends over 14 amino acids. The CDR3 DNA reads as TGTGCCAGCAGCTTAGCGGAGACCGTCGGCACCATATATTTT. Its protein product is CASSLAETVGTIYF. Complete variable domain (other parts from reference TRBV7-9 and TRBJ1-3): DTGVSQNPRHKITKRGQNVTFRCDPISEHNRLYWYRQTLGQGPEFLTYFQNEAQLEKSRLLSDRFSAERPKGSFSTLEIQRTEQGDSAMYLCASSLAETVGTIYFGEGSWLTVV.